This TCR beta chain was found in a study of T cell responses to AZD1222 COVID-19 vaccine. Study-wide results and limits: Repertoires in all cases were sampled only once the peak T cell response had passed. The reported proportion of spike-specific TCRs targeting unmutated variant regions was nearly half. Mapped onto spike, vaccine-associated CD4 TCRs spanned it and were dominant at 160-218 and 743-854. Clonal diversity may have been underestimated, and the donors were mostly white British, with more females than males.

V lost 5 bases, J lost 4 bases, and 6 bases stayed unmatched. Germline V lookup: CDR1 GTSNPN, CDR2 SVGIG (reference sequence). The CDR3 has 15 residues. For this clone: Its cognate antigen is unknown.

Profiled with immunoSEQ multiplex PCR; TCRdb holds only in-frame clones, not every one. The data show some 200,000 clones, around nine tenths seen once. The clonotype originates from an adult who received the MenACWY meningococcal vaccine as a control. Source: peripheral blood, taken 28 days after the second dose of the MenACWY control vaccine. The chain combines TRBV30 with TRBJ2-3, with 13 bases fitting TRBD2. The CDR3 loop is CAWGGLAGFPDTQYF. In DNA form, the CDR3 reads TGTGCCTGGGGGGGACTAGCGGGATTTCCAGATACGCAGTATTTT.